This section outlines one TCR beta chain sequence together with its context. This sample is part of a study of blood T cells in healthy people across ages. Alongside a J-beta primer mix, a sample-barcoded 5' primer served in a second PCR lasting about 7 to 11 cycles. TCRdb ran MiXCR on the 5' RACE reads and lists one entry per CDR3 protein. The sample has some 850,000 distinct CDR3 sequences, about a quarter seen once. V was clipped by 3 bases and J by 9 bases, with 24 bases between them. This CDR3 is 16 amino acids long. Germline V gene lookup returns CDR1 LNHDA and CDR2 SQIVND (reference sequence). These records were also assigned to another study, of T cells of mothers and their children.

The receptor was derived from a boy aged 5 to 17 in good health. V and J are TRBV19 and TRBJ2-7; possible D gene TRBD2, 6 bases. The sample comprised blood. The CDR3 region has the DNA TGTGCCAGTAGTATGGGCGGGACCGCGAAAGGAGACGCGCAGTACTTC. Translation gives CASSMGGTAKGDAQYF.